This TCR beta chain was recovered during a study of T cells in Graves' hyperthyroidism and ophthalmopathy. To note about this clonotype: Its antigen remains unknown.

Overall study results and limits: Most clonotypes expanded in the thyroid (above 0.001) were also present in blood.

TCR beta CDR3 regions were amplified from RNA transcripts. Researchers ran a first-round RT-PCR on the TCR CDR3 using the HTBI primer set. One entry per CDR3 protein, called by TCRdb with MiXCR from the multiplex PCR reads. The sample has 300,000 to 400,000 distinct CDR3 sequences; roughly 13% are singletons. Per germline, CDR1 MNHEY and CDR2 SMNVEV (reference sequence). The CDR3 length is 16 residues. Trimming removed 2 bases from V and 1 base from J, with 13 bases in between. This clonotype was obtained from a woman younger than 45 with Graves' hyperthyroidism. This sequence joins TRBV27 and TRBJ2-3; a weak D match, TRBD2 (6 bases). The sample consisted of blood. The CDR3 region has the DNA TGTGCCAGCAGTTTAGGTGGAGGGAGCGGCACAGATACGCAGTATTTT. Translated, it gives CASSLGGGSGTDTQYF.